This is a list of T cell receptor beta chains from one sample in a study of T-cell memory formation after mild COVID-19. TCRdb analysed the 5' RACE reads with MiXCR anew, one entry per CDR3 protein. The data contain hundreds of thousands of distinct CDR3 sequences, roughly 17% of them seen just once; the ten biggest clones take up roughly 8.2%. Sample: PBMCs or a T cell subset sorted from them (not recorded which). The receptors here all came from an adult woman who had mild COVID-19 (a few samples of this study predate the infection). Cell type and time point are not known. Both conserved end residues are part of each CDR3. A D gene is named only where the DNA matches it firmly. Clone size is not always given. Where it is, it says once, few, many or a class for expanded clones.

TGTGCCAGCAGCCGCACTAGCGGGAGGGGAGAGACCCAGTACTTC | CASSRTSGRGETQYF | TRBV7-9 | - | TRBJ2-5 | TRBD2
TGTGCCATCAGTGTGGGACAGGGAGGCTCTGGGGCCAACGTCCTGACTTTC | CAISVGQGGSGANVLTF | TRBV10-3 | - | TRBJ2-6 | TRBD1
TGTGCCAGCAGCCTACCGCTAAGCTCTGGAAACACCATATATTTT | CASSLPLSSGNTIYF | TRBV7-9 | - | TRBJ1-3 | -
TGTGCCTGGAGTAGGGCAGGTAATCAGCCCCAGCATTTT | CAWSRAGNQPQHF | TRBV30 | many | TRBJ1-5 | -
TGTGCCAGCAGGGGACAGGGCTCCAGCGAGCAGTACTTC | CASRGQGSSEQYF | TRBV2 | - | TRBJ2-7 | TRBD1
TGCGCCAGCAGCCAATGGCCGCCTTCCGAGACCCAGTACTTC | CASSQWPPSETQYF | TRBV4-1 | - | TRBJ2-5 | -
TGTGCCAGCAGCCCCGGCTTTATACTTGGACAGGCTAATGAAAAACTGTTTTTT | CASSPGFILGQANEKLFF | TRBV9 | few | TRBJ1-4 | TRBD1
TGTGCCAGCAGCCTCAGGGGGCGGGACACAGATACGCAGTATTTT | CASSLRGRDTDTQYF | TRBV5-6 | - | TRBJ2-3 | TRBD1
TGCGCCAGCAGCACTAGCGGGTCTAGCACAGATACGCAGTATTTT | CASSTSGSSTDTQYF | TRBV5-1 | few | TRBJ2-3 | TRBD2
TGTGCCAGCAGCCAAGGGAACCTAGCGGAGGGAATTCAAGAGACCCAGTACTTC | CASSQGNLAEGIQETQYF | TRBV4-2 | - | TRBJ2-5 | TRBD2
TGTGCCAGCAGCGTACTGGGGGACAGCTCCTACGAGCAGTACTTC | CASSVLGDSSYEQYF | TRBV9 | - | TRBJ2-7 | TRBD1